Following are 26 T cell receptor beta chains from one sample sequenced in a study of blood T cells in healthy people across ages. Next came a second PCR, run for roughly 7 to 12 cycles, which used a sample-barcoded 5' primer along with a J-beta primer mix. Via MiXCR, TCRdb re-called the 5' RACE reads, giving one row per CDR3 protein. The sample records about 760,000 distinct CDR3 sequences, roughly 25% being singletons. These data were also filed under a second study, of T cells of mothers and their children.

Sequencing was performed on blood. The receptors shown here come from a boy aged 10-17 years in good health.

The chain has TRBV6-1 and TRBJ1-4; unclear D gene. The CDR3 spans 16 residues. Trimming cost V 6 bases and J 3 bases, with 17 bases left between them. Germline V gene lookup returns CDR1 MNHNS and CDR2 SASEGT. The CDR3 DNA is TGTGCCAGCAGACCTACAGAAAACGTGGCTAATGAAAAACTGTTTTTT. This sequence encodes CASRPTENVANEKLFF.

This clonotype was found a few times. The rearrangement uses TRBV5-1 and TRBJ2-5, with 8 bases lining up with TRBD1. Near its end, the DNA agrees better with TRBJ2-1, so the J call may be wrong. CDR3 size: 15 residues. Germline CDR1 is SGHRS and CDR2 is YFSETQ. CDR3 sequence (DNA): TGCGCCAGCAGCTCGACGGGACAGGTAAACAATGAGCAGTTCTTC. This codes for CASSSTGQVNNEQFF.

This clonotype was counted only a few times. The chain employs TRBV24-1 and TRBJ1-1, with D tentatively TRBD1 (5 bases). This CDR3 has 13 amino acids. V was cut by 9 bases and J by 1 base, with 11 bases left in between. Germline CDR1 KGHDR, CDR2 SFDVKD. The CDR3: CATSDTWNTEAFF. As DNA, the CDR3 is TGTGCCACCTCGGACACTTGGAACACTGAAGCTTTCTTT.

This clonotype was observed a handful of times. The chain recombines TRBV6-1 with TRBJ2-1; D is unresolved. This CDR3 is built from 14 residues. Trimming took off 7 bases at V and 0 bases at J, with 10 bases between the two ends. Per germline, CDR1 MNHNS and CDR2 SASEGT. This CDR3 reads CASIPQSSYNEQFF. The CDR3 nucleotides are TGTGCCAGCATCCCCCAGAGCTCCTACAATGAGCAGTTCTTC.

The rearrangement joins TRBV6-2 or TRBV6-3 to TRBJ2-5; a possible D gene is TRBD2 (5 bases). The germline V and J ends were trimmed by 6 bases and 3 bases, with 14 bases remaining between them. Germline V CDR1 and CDR2: MNHEY, SVGEGT. This CDR3 has 14 residues. The CDR3 region is CASSRGLPEETQYF. The CDR3 DNA reads TGTGCCAGCAGCCGTGGACTCCCCGAAGAGACCCAGTACTTC.

The J gene is TRBJ2-5, the V gene TRBV20-1; unclear D gene. The J call is in doubt because the DNA end fits TRBJ2-1 better. CDR1 and CDR2 (germline): DFQATT, SNEGSKA (reference sequence). The CDR3 sequence is 14 residues long. The CDR3 bases are TGCAGTGCTAGACCCCCCGTTGGATACAATGAGCAGTTCTTC. Amino acids: CSARPPVGYNEQFF.

This clonotype was detected only a few times. The chain combines TRBV6-5 with TRBJ1-5, with D possibly TRBD1 on 6 matching bases. Trimming shortened V by 6 bases and J by 9 bases, and 15 bases separated the two germline ends. Germline V CDR1 and CDR2: MNHEY, SVGAGI. The CDR3 has 13 amino acids. DNA of the CDR3: TGTGCCAGCAGCCGGGACACCCTGGGGCCCCAGCATTTT. It specifies CASSRDTLGPQHF.

The V gene is TRBV11-2, the J gene TRBJ2-1; 9 nucleotides agree with TRBD2. From germline, CDR1 is SGHAT and CDR2 FQNNGV. The V gene end was trimmed by 7 bases and the J gene end by 3 bases; junction bases not matched to a gene: 4. The CDR3 extends over 14 amino acids. CDR3 bases: TGTGCCAGCACGACTAGCGGTTTCTACAATGAGCAGTTCTTC. This translates into CASTTSGFYNEQFF.

The chain combines TRBV10-3 with TRBJ1-2; no firm D call. V dropped 3 bases and J dropped 0 bases, with 8 bases sitting between them. This CDR3 is 14 amino acids long. Germline V gene data show CDR1 as ENHRY and CDR2 as SYGVKD. CDR3 in amino acids: CAISDSATNYGYTF. The CDR3 nucleotides read TGTGCCATCAGTGACTCAGCGACTAACTATGGCTACACCTTC.

This clonotype was detected only a few times. The genes are TRBV6-6 and TRBJ2-5, with TRBD2 matching over 8 bases. The end of the DNA is better explained by TRBJ2-7, so the J call may be wrong. CDR1 and CDR2 (germline): MNHNY, SVGAGI (reference sequence). The CDR3 consists of 16 residues. CDR3 coding DNA: TGTGCCAGCAGTTACTCCAGCGGGAGCTTTATTTCCGAGCAGTACTTC. Translated: CASSYSSGSFISEQYF.

This clonotype was observed a few times. The CDR3 is CASSFTGPILSYEQYF. For the CDR3, the DNA is TGTGCCAGCAGCTTTACCGGCCCTATTCTTTCCTACGAGCAGTACTTC. This rearrangement joins TRBV13 to TRBJ2-5, with unresolved D. The tail of the sequence fits TRBJ2-7 better, so the J call may be wrong. Germline V lookup: CDR1 PRHDT, CDR2 FYEKMQ (reference sequence). The length of the CDR3 is 16 residues.

The chain uses TRBV6-5 and TRBJ1-4; TRBD1 matches at 7 bases. The CDR3 contains 15 residues. Germline CDR1 reads MNHEY; CDR2 reads SVGAGI. Unmatched junction bases numbered 6, after V lost 0 bases and J lost 8 bases. This CDR3 is CASSYSATGREKLFF. Written as DNA, the CDR3 is TGTGCCAGCAGTTACTCGGCGACAGGGCGAGAAAAACTGTTTTTT.

This clonotype has only a few counts. Here the CDR3 reads CASSYGGQGSEAFF. The CDR3 DNA sequence: TGTGCCAGCAGTTACGGGGGACAGGGGTCTGAAGCTTTCTTT. The rearrangement uses TRBV6-5 and TRBJ1-1, with 10 bases matching TRBD1. The CDR3 totals 14 residues. J lost 6 bases, V lost 2 bases, and 3 bases had no gene match. Germline V lookup: CDR1 MNHEY, CDR2 SVGAGI.

In its sample, this clonotype was seen a few times. Here the CDR3 DNA reads TGCAGCGCTCTGACAGGGCCATATGGCTACACCTTC. It yields the protein CSALTGPYGYTF. This chain connects TRBV29-1 to TRBJ1-2, with 7 bases lining up with TRBD1. Trimming took 7 bases from V and 5 from J; bases not matched to a gene: 7. This CDR3 is 12 amino acids long. The germline gives CDR1 SQVTM, CDR2 ANQGSEA. The full variable domain, rest sourced from reference TRBV29-1 and TRBJ1-2, is SAVISQKPSRDICQRGTSLTIQCQVDSQVTMMFWYRQQPGQSLTLIATANQGSEATYESGFVIDKFPISRPNLTFSTLTVSNMSPEDSSIYLCSALTGPYGYTFGSGTRLTVV.

This chain links TRBV7-6 with TRBJ2-2; a possible D gene is TRBD2 (5 bases). The CDR3 runs 15 residues. Germline V CDR1 and CDR2: SGHVS, FNYEAQ. V was cut by 5 bases and J by 6 bases, with 16 bases left in between. Here the CDR3 DNA reads TGTGCCAGCAGCAACCCCTGGGCGGGCTCCGGGGAGCTGTTTTTT. Its translation is CASSNPWAGSGELFF.

V is TRBV6-1 and J is TRBJ2-1; the match to TRBD2 covers 13 bases. In germline, CDR1 is MNHNS, CDR2 SASEGT. The CDR3 runs to 17 residues. Trimming took 5 bases from V and 6 from J; bases not matched to a gene: 10. The DNA of the CDR3 is TGTGCCAGCAGTCCGGGACTAGCGGGAATAAATAGCAATGAGCAGTTCTTC. This sequence encodes CASSPGLAGINSNEQFF.

V and J are TRBV29-1 and TRBJ2-5, with no clear D. The DNA matches TRBJ2-1 better at its end, which makes the J call doubtful. CDR1 SQVTM and CDR2 ANQGSEA come from the germline V gene. This CDR3 spans 11 amino acids. The CDR3 sequence is CSVGPAIEQFF. CDR3 bases: TGCAGCGTTGGGCCGGCGATTGAGCAGTTCTTC.

This clonotype has just a few counts. The chain combines TRBV24-1 with TRBJ2-3; 9 bases are a match to TRBD1. CDR3 size: 16 residues. V gave up 4 bases and J gave up 7 bases; unmatched junction bases: 11. Germline CDR1 and CDR2: KGHDR and SFDVKD. The CDR3 spells CATSEATGGGRHTQYF. The CDR3 DNA sequence: TGTGCCACCAGTGAAGCTACAGGGGGCGGTCGGCATACGCAGTATTTT.

This clonotype has only a few counts. The chain uses TRBV28 and TRBJ2-3, with D possibly matching TRBD2 (5 bases). This CDR3 is built from 15 residues. Looked up from germline, CDR1 is MDHEN and CDR2 is SYDVKM. V lost 6 bases and J 3 bases, leaving 16 bases between the germline ends. This chain's CDR3 is CASRKGASRTDTQYF. In nucleotides, the CDR3 is TGTGCCAGCAGAAAGGGAGCGTCGAGGACAGATACGCAGTATTTT.

The chain is built from TRBV7-3 and TRBJ1-6; 9 nucleotides match TRBD1. Per the germline V gene, CDR1 is SGHTA and CDR2 is FQGTGA. This CDR3 region has 13 residues. After removal of 5 bases from V and 10 bases from J, the junction contained 3 bases not matched to a gene. DNA of the CDR3: TGTGCCAGCAGCCCGGGACAGGGCTCACCCCTCCACTTT. Protein sequence: CASSPGQGSPLHF.

The chain uses TRBV10-2 and TRBJ2-7; D possibly corresponds to TRBD2 (6 bases). The CDR3 spans 13 residues. The germline gives CDR1 WSHSY, CDR2 SAAADI. Trimming shortened V by 4 bases and J by 1 base, and 8 bases separated the two germline ends. CDR3: CASSAGESYEQYF. Here the CDR3 DNA reads TGCGCCAGCAGTGCGGGGGAGTCCTACGAGCAGTACTTC.

The table lists this clonotype with many counts. The CDR3 is CASSLGAYYEQYF. The CDR3 DNA sequence: TGTGCCAGCAGTTTGGGGGCCTACTACGAGCAGTACTTC. The chain combines TRBV27 with TRBJ2-7, with TRBD1 as a possible D gene (6 bases). Germline V lookup: CDR1 MNHEY, CDR2 SMNVEV (reference sequence). This CDR3 is 13 amino acids long. With 3 bases removed from V and 3 bases from J, the gap between germline ends came to 9 bases.

V is TRBV10-3 and J is TRBJ2-7; no reliable D call. CDR3 length: 14 amino acids. The V end was cut by 2 bases, the J end by 3 bases, with 11 bases between. CDR1 and CDR2 (germline): ENHRY, SYGVKD. CDR3 DNA sequence: TGTGCCATCAGTGAGAGCCGCCGGGTCTACGAGCAGTACTTC. It encodes CAISESRRVYEQYF.

The gene calls are TRBV12-3 or TRBV12-4 and TRBJ2-3, with TRBD2 matching over 10 bases. The CDR3 contains 16 residues. The J segment lost 2 bases and the V segment lost 3 bases, leaving 5 bases of the junction unmatched. The CDR3 is CASSFLAGVNTDTQYF. DNA for the CDR3: TGTGCCAGCAGTTTTCTAGCGGGGGTGAACACAGATACGCAGTATTTT.

This clonotype was observed a few times. The rearrangement uses TRBV29-1 and TRBJ2-7, with 8 bases that match TRBD1. The CDR3 spans 14 residues. The germline V gene has CDR1 SQVTM and CDR2 ANQGSEA. V was pared by 7 bases and J by 11 bases, with 19 bases of the junction left unmatched. CDR3 nucleotide sequence: TGCAGCGCTCTAAGGGGCTTCGACAGGGGCCGGGAGTACTTC. It codes for CSALRGFDRGREYF.

This chain uses TRBV10-3 with TRBJ2-1, with TRBD2 matching over 9 bases. The junction had 14 bases not matched to a gene; V was cut back by 3 bases and J by 8 bases. Germline CDR1 is ENHRY and CDR2 is SYGVKD. The CDR3 runs to 17 residues. Here the CDR3 DNA reads TGTGCCATCAGTGACTCGACCTCGGGACTAGCCATCCATGAGCAGTTCTTC. Residues: CAISDSTSGLAIHEQFF.